Listed here are 25 T cell receptor beta chains from one sample, sequenced in a study of T cell responses to AZD1222 COVID-19 vaccine. The assay was immunoSEQ multiplex PCR, and TCRdb's table has in-frame clones only and misses some. The sample includes 92,000 or so clones, nearly 90% seen only once; the top ten take roughly 1.7%. This specimen was peripheral blood, taken on day 0 of AZD1222 vaccination. These receptors were taken from an adult in good health.

V and J are TRBV29-1 and TRBJ2-1, with a tentative D call TRBD2 (6 bases). There are 14 residues in the CDR3. Germline CDR1 SQVTM, CDR2 ANQGSEA. V gave up 7 bases and J gave up 4 bases, with 17 bases separating them. This CDR3 reads CSATLAPLYNEQFF. For the CDR3, the DNA is TGCAGCGCCACACTAGCCCCCTTATACAATGAGCAGTTCTTC.

V and J are TRBV5-5 and TRBJ2-7; D is uncertain. From germline, CDR1 is SGHKS and CDR2 YYEKEE (reference sequence). V dropped 0 bases and J dropped 9 bases, with 7 bases sitting between them. The CDR3 totals 11 residues. In nucleotides, the CDR3 is TGTGCCAGCAGCTTGGACTATACGCAGTACTTC. As protein: CASSLDYTQYF.

The chain has TRBV5-4 and TRBJ2-2, with TRBD2 matching 11 bases. In germline, CDR1 is SGHNT, CDR2 YYREEE (reference sequence). The CDR3 is 16 residues long. V lost 0 bases to trimming and J lost 4 bases; unmatched junction nucleotides: 2. The CDR3 sequence is CASSLDLAGGTGELFF. Written as DNA, the CDR3 is TGTGCCAGCAGCTTGGATCTAGCGGGAGGCACCGGGGAGCTGTTTTTT.

V and J are TRBV5-6 and TRBJ2-6; the D gene is possibly TRBD2 (5 bases). Germline CDR1 reads SGHDT; CDR2 reads YYEEEE. The V gene lost 6 bases and the J gene lost 0 bases, with 16 bases spanning the gap. The CDR3 sequence is 17 residues long. The CDR3 here is CASTHGSRYSGANVLTF. DNA for the CDR3: TGTGCCAGCACCCATGGGAGCAGATACTCTGGGGCCAACGTCCTGACTTTC. Full variable domain (missing parts from reference TRBV5-6 and TRBJ2-6): DAGVTQSPTHLIKTRGQQVTLRCSPKSGHDTVSWYQQALGQGPQFIFQYYEEEERQRGNFPDRFSGHQFPNYSSELNVNALLLGDSALYLCASTHGSRYSGANVLTFGAGSRLTVL.

This clone was picked up a small number of times. V usage is TRBV5-1 and J usage is TRBJ2-1; 8 nucleotides match TRBD1. CDR3 length equals 15 residues. Germline V lookup: CDR1 SGHRS, CDR2 YFSETQ. V shed 2 bases and J 3 bases; nucleotides not matched to a gene: 4. CDR3 sequence (DNA): TGCGCCAGCAGCTTAGGACAGGGCGTCTACAATGAGCAGTTCTTC. Translating it yields CASSLGQGVYNEQFF.

This clone turned up a few times. This chain connects TRBV2 to TRBJ1-5; D remains ambiguous. The CDR3 is 14 amino acids. Trimming took 4 bases from V and 0 from J, leaving 7 bases between them. Germline CDR1 reads SNHLY; CDR2 reads FYNNEI. CDR3 DNA sequence: TGTGCCAGCAGTGGGCTTTATAGCAATCAGCCCCAGCATTTT. It translates to CASSGLYSNQPQHF.

V usage is TRBV4-1 and J usage is TRBJ2-1, with unresolved D. Looked up from germline, CDR1 is MGHRA and CDR2 is YSYEKL. This CDR3 contains 16 residues. The V end was cut by 4 bases, the J end by 4 bases, with 17 bases between. CDR3: CASSPRSADKYNEQFF. The DNA of the CDR3 is TGCGCCAGCAGCCCCAGGTCAGCCGACAAGTACAATGAGCAGTTCTTC.

CDR3 protein: CASISGPGEQYF. The CDR3 region has the DNA TGTGCCAGCATTTCCGGACCGGGCGAGCAGTACTTC. This chain joins TRBV28 and TRBJ2-7, with D unresolved. V was pared by 7 bases and J by 6 bases, with 13 bases between. The CDR3 covers 12 residues. Germline-derived CDR1 and CDR2 are MDHEN and SYDVKM.

The chain carries TRBV2 and TRBJ2-7; D call uncertain. Trimming removed 4 bases at V and 3 bases at J, with 10 bases between. The CDR3 runs 13 residues. Germline CDR1 and CDR2: SNHLY and FYNNEI. The DNA for the CDR3 is TGTGCCAGCAGTGGCAGGTACTTCTACGAGCAGTACTTC. Its protein product is CASSGRYFYEQYF.

The chain recombines TRBV27 with TRBJ1-4; the D gene is possibly TRBD1 (5 bases). This CDR3 is 15 amino acids long. V lost 5 bases to trimming and J lost 8 bases, with 18 bases between them. Germline CDR1 and CDR2: MNHEY and SMNVEV (reference sequence). CDR3 in amino acids: CASSLVQGWKEKLFF. The DNA of the CDR3 is TGTGCCAGCAGTCTCGTGCAGGGTTGGAAAGAAAAACTGTTTTTT.

The gene calls are TRBV2 and TRBJ2-5; TRBD2 might be the D (5 bases). Germline V gene sequence: CDR1 SNHLY, CDR2 FYNNEI. The length of the CDR3 is 13 residues. The V and J ends lost 8 bases and 1 base respectively, with 11 bases between them. The CDR3 region has the DNA TGTGCCAGCGGAGGTGTCGTCCAAGAGACCCAGTACTTC. This sequence encodes CASGGVVQETQYF.

The chain links TRBV5-1 to TRBJ1-6, with 7 bases fitting TRBD1. J lost 10 bases, V lost 4 bases, and 17 bases had no gene match. There are 17 residues in the CDR3. Germline values: CDR1 SGHRS, CDR2 YFSETQ. In DNA form, the CDR3 reads TGCGCCAGCAGCATGGGGCGGACAGGCGGTTTTTTATCACCCCTCCACTTT. Translation: CASSMGRTGGFLSPLHF.

The CDR3 spells CASSLSVLYEQYF. DNA for the CDR3: TGTGCCAGCAGCTTATCAGTCCTCTACGAGCAGTACTTC. The rearrangement links TRBV7-2 to TRBJ2-7; unclear D gene. This CDR3 contains 13 residues. Trimming stripped 2 bases from V and 3 bases from J, with 8 bases between. Germline V gene sequence: CDR1 SGHTA, CDR2 FQGNSA.

The rearrangement links TRBV29-1 to TRBJ1-2; the match to TRBD1 covers 7 bases. From germline, CDR1 is SQVTM and CDR2 ANQGSEA. The CDR3 loop spans 13 amino acids. The J segment lost 4 bases and the V segment lost 3 bases, leaving 5 bases of the junction unmatched. The CDR3 DNA reads as TGCAGCGTTGACAAGGGGGCTGGCTATGGCTACACCTTC. Translating gives CSVDKGAGYGYTF.

V usage is TRBV28 and J usage is TRBJ2-7; TRBD1 aligns across 7 bases. The CDR3 is 15 amino acids. From germline, CDR1 is MDHEN and CDR2 SYDVKM. J was trimmed by 4 bases and V by 5 bases; bases with no gene match: 11. As DNA, the CDR3 is TGTGCCAGCAGTCCACTTCCCGGGACAGATTACGAGCAGTACTTC. It encodes CASSPLPGTDYEQYF. The full variable domain, completed using reference TRBV28 and TRBJ2-7, is DVKVTQSSRYLVKRTGEKVFLECVQDMDHENMFWYRQDPGLGLRLIYFSYDVKMKEKGDIPEGYSVSREKKERFSLILESASTNQTSMYLCASSPLPGTDYEQYFGPGTRLTVT.

V gene TRBV18 combines with J gene TRBJ1-3, with TRBD1 as a possible D gene (5 bases). The CDR3 is 17 residues long. Germline V lookup: CDR1 KGHSH, CDR2 LQKENI. V lost 3 bases and J 0 bases, leaving 15 bases between the germline ends. The CDR3 loop is CASSPQAGTSSGNTIYF. The CDR3 DNA reads as TGTGCCAGCTCACCCCAGGCAGGGACCAGCTCTGGAAACACCATATATTTT. Together with reference TRBV18 and TRBJ1-3, the CDR3 gives the full variable domain: NAGVMQNPRHLVRRRGQEARLRCSPMKGHSHVYWYRQLPEEGLKFMVYLQKENIIDESGMPKERFSAEFPKEGPSILRIQQVVRGDSAAYFCASSPQAGTSSGNTIYFGEGSWLTVV.

In this sample, this clone turned up once. This chain links TRBV5-1 with TRBJ1-6, with 7 nucleotides matching TRBD1. From germline, CDR1 is SGHRS and CDR2 YFSETQ. The CDR3 is 15 residues long. Germline trimming cut 2 bases from V and 5 bases from J; bases unmatched to any gene: 4. The CDR3 sequence is CASSFGGTDNSPLHF. CDR3 coding DNA: TGCGCCAGCAGCTTCGGAGGGACAGATAATTCACCCCTCCACTTT.

This clone was detected once. This chain links TRBV4-2 with TRBJ1-5; no clear D gene. This CDR3 has 16 residues. Germline CDR1 reads LGHNA; CDR2 reads YNFKEQ. Deletions cut 1 base from V and 1 base from J, with 11 bases between. DNA of the CDR3: TGTGCCAGCAGCCAAGCGTTAGGGAAAAGCAATCAGCCCCAGCATTTT. Its translation: CASSQALGKSNQPQHF.

V gene TRBV13 combines with J gene TRBJ1-2; TRBD1 is a possible D gene (5 bases). Germline CDR1 PRHDT, CDR2 FYEKMQ (reference sequence). Between the trimmed V and J ends, which lost 6 bases and 4 bases, there was a span of 12 bases. There are 13 residues in the CDR3. CDR3 amino acids: CASRATGGYGYTF. As DNA, the CDR3 is TGTGCCAGCAGGGCCACGGGGGGCTATGGCTACACCTTC.

This chain joins TRBV7-9 and TRBJ2-6; D possibly corresponds to TRBD1 (6 bases). The V end lost 5 bases, the J end lost 1 base, and 9 bases lay between the germline ends. Germline assignment: CDR1 SEHNR and CDR2 FQNEAQ (reference sequence). The length of the CDR3 is 15 residues. CDR3 residues: CASSPTGSGANVLTF. The CDR3 coding sequence is TGTGCCAGCAGCCCCACAGGGTCTGGGGCCAACGTCCTGACTTTC.

The rearrangement uses TRBV4-2 and TRBJ2-7; 8 positions match TRBD1. V dropped 1 base and J dropped 5; count of bases not matched to a gene: 10. This CDR3 region has 16 residues. Germline-derived CDR1 and CDR2 are LGHNA and YNFKEQ. The CDR3 sequence: CASSQVGNRGVHEQYF. The CDR3 DNA follows: TGTGCCAGCAGCCAAGTGGGTAACAGGGGGGTGCACGAGCAGTACTTC.

This chain connects TRBV2 to TRBJ2-2, with 8 positions matching TRBD2. CDR1 SNHLY and CDR2 FYNNEI come from the germline V gene. Trimming removed 5 bases from V and 1 base from J; junction bases left unmatched: 6. This CDR3 contains 16 residues. The CDR3 spells CASSPSGGKNTGELFF. DNA for the CDR3: TGTGCCAGCAGTCCGAGCGGGGGAAAGAACACCGGGGAGCTGTTTTTT.

This clone was recorded a few times. The chain couples TRBV9 to TRBJ2-6; D not certain. Trimming cost V 4 bases and J 0 bases, with 14 bases left between them. The CDR3 has 17 amino acids. Germline V gives CDR1 SGDLS, CDR2 YYNGEE. The CDR3 spells CASSRRGGNSGANVLTF. As DNA, the CDR3 is TGTGCCAGCAGCAGGAGAGGCGGCAACTCTGGGGCCAACGTCCTGACTTTC.

The chain carries TRBV2 and TRBJ1-2; D perhaps matches TRBD1 (6 bases). The V gene's germline CDR1 is SNHLY and CDR2 FYNNEI. The CDR3 consists of 13 residues. V was pared by 8 bases and J by 5 bases, with 15 bases between. CDR3 DNA: TGTGCCAGCGCTGGACAGTATGATTATGGCTACACCTTC. This encodes CASAGQYDYGYTF.

V is TRBV2 and J is TRBJ1-5, with TRBD1 identical over 7 bases. The V gene end was trimmed by 7 bases and the J gene end by 6 bases; junction bases not matched to a gene: 12. Germline lookup yields CDR1 SNHLY and CDR2 FYNNEI. The length of the CDR3 is 15 residues. CDR3 in amino acids: CASTLEDRESQPQHF. Here the CDR3 DNA reads TGTGCCAGCACACTAGAAGACAGGGAAAGTCAGCCCCAGCATTTT.